The clone carrying this T cell receptor (beta chain) has only a few counts. The antigen is not known. The CDR3 covers 15 residues. CDR1 and CDR2 (germline): WSHSY, SAAADI. The V end lost 8 bases, the J end lost 9 bases, and 23 bases lay between the germline ends. This specimen belongs to a study of post-analysis software for immune sequencing data. Points from the study as a whole: Four to six TRBV segments were significantly more frequent in patients than in controls. TRBV5-6, TRBV5-1 and TRBV20-1 were among these segments.

Sequencing libraries made from TCR beta cDNA carried unique molecular identifiers. TCRdb processed the PCR reads anew with MiXCR; each CDR3 protein has one entry. The repertoire consists of fewer than 850,000 distinct CDR3 sequences, with 25% to 30% occurring once and the leading ten covering 0.55% to 0.65%. The source material was blood. V gene TRBV10-2 combines with J gene TRBJ2-1; perhaps D is TRBD1 or TRBD2 (6 bases each). This clonotype was sampled from a girl aged 10-17 years with multiple sclerosis. This CDR3 reads CASGLGGGSYGEQFF. CDR3 in DNA: TGCGCCAGCGGCCTAGGAGGGGGTTCTTACGGTGAGCAGTTCTTC.